These 5 T cell receptor beta chains were all obtained from the same sample, sequenced in a study of long-term antiretroviral therapy in people with HIV. Samples were assayed with immunoSEQ v3.0 at survey level. Assay: immunoSEQ multiplex PCR; the TCRdb copy retains only in-frame clones and omits some. The sample includes 20,000 to 25,000 clones, around 69% of them seen just once. The sequences come from unsorted PBMCs, collected around 1.7 years before starting antiretroviral therapy. All receptors derive from a woman aged 40 to 55 with HIV.

The rearrangement links TRBV10-1 to TRBJ2-2, with 11 nucleotides matching TRBD2. The CDR3 contains 14 residues. CDR1 and CDR2 from the germline V gene are WNHNN and SYGVQD (reference sequence). J lost 6 bases, V lost 6 bases, and 3 bases had no gene match. The CDR3 region is CASRGSGGAGELFF. In DNA form, the CDR3 reads TGCGCCAGCAGGGGTAGCGGGGGGGCCGGGGAGCTGTTTTTT.

The genes are TRBV27 and TRBJ1-5; no clear D. Deletions cut 6 bases from V and 2 bases from J, with 11 bases between. The CDR3 spans 14 residues. Germline loops: CDR1 MNHEY, CDR2 SMNVEV (reference sequence). CDR3 coding DNA: TGTGCCAGCAGCGCCCGTTTGGGCAATCAGCCCCAGCATTTT. Translated: CASSARLGNQPQHF.

The chain joins TRBV6-5 to TRBJ1-1, with 7 bases identical to TRBD1. The germline gives CDR1 MNHEY, CDR2 SVGAGI. Trimming cost V 6 bases and J 2 bases; bases outside gene matches: 6. CDR3 length equals 14 residues. The CDR3 protein is CASSPDRINTEAFF. CDR3 bases: TGTGCCAGCAGCCCGGACAGGATAAACACTGAAGCTTTCTTT.

The gene calls are TRBV18 and TRBJ2-2; D not certain. Germline V gives CDR1 KGHSH, CDR2 LQKENI. The V end was cut by 3 bases, the J end by 3 bases, with 8 bases between. The CDR3 totals 14 residues. Here the CDR3 DNA reads TGTGCCAGCTCACCGGAAACGTACACCGGGGAGCTGTTTTTT. The encoded protein is CASSPETYTGELFF.

The chain links TRBV10-3 to TRBJ1-1; D perhaps matches TRBD1 (6 bases). Trimming pared 6 bases from V and 0 bases from J, leaving 11 bases between. Germline lookup yields CDR1 ENHRY and CDR2 SYGVKD. The CDR3 extends over 14 amino acids. Here the CDR3 reads CAIRTDSLNTEAFF. Here the CDR3 DNA reads TGTGCCATCAGGACGGACAGCCTGAACACTGAAGCTTTCTTT.